This T cell receptor (beta chain) was captured in a study of CD8+ T cells in alopecia areata. Study-wide background: Treated patients' severity was scored by percentage of affected scalp area. Broader study findings: Lesional scalp, especially alopecia totalis/universalis, showed higher clonality than normal scalp. Within the top 100, expanded CD8+ clones significantly decreased with tofacitinib, as did scalp clonality.

Treatment meaning: oral pan-JAK inhibitor, 5-10 mg twice daily. Peripheral blood samples and lesional scalp punch biopsies were obtained from alopecia areata patients. V was trimmed by 1 base and J by 5 bases, leaving 21 bases between them. The CDR3 extends over 17 amino acids. Per the germline V gene, CDR1 is SGHRS and CDR2 is YFSETQ. Extraction and reverse transcription of RNA yielded cDNA as the sequencing template. TCRdb's table, derived via immunoSEQ multiplex PCR, lists solely in-frame clones and lacks some. The repertoire holds about 200,000 clones, with over 60% as singletons. As regards this clone: Its antigen is undetermined.

The TCR was taken from a human donor with alopecia areata. The rearrangement uses TRBV5-1 and TRBJ1-1, with a possible D match to TRBD1 (5 bases). The sample here was CD4+ T cells sorted from blood, taken at week 4, from a patient treated with tofacitinib. CDR3 sequence: CASSLIGTGNTGTEAFF. CDR3 coding DNA: TGCGCCAGCAGCTTGATTGGGACTGGGAACACGGGGACTGAAGCTTTCTTT.